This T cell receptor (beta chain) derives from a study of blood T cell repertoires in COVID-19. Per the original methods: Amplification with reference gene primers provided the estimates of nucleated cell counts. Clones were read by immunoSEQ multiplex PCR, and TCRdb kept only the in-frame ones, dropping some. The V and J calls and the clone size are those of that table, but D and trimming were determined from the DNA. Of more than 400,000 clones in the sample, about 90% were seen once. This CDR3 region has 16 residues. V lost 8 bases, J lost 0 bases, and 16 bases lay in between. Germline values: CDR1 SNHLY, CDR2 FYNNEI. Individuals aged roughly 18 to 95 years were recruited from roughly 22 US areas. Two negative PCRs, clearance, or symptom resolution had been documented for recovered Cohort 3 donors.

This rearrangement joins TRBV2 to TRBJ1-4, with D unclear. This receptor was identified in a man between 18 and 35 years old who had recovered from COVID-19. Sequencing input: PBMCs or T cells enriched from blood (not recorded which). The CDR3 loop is CASSGGTIPTNEKLFF. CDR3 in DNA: TGTGCCAGCTCCGGCGGAACCATCCCAACTAATGAAAAACTGTTTTTT. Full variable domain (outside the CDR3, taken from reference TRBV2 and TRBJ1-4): EPEVTQTPSHQVTQMGQEVILRCVPISNHLYFYWYRQILGQKVEFLVSFYNNEISEKSEIFDDQFSVERPDGSNFTLKIRSTKLEDSAMYFCASSGGTIPTNEKLFFGSGTQLSVL.